These 8 T cell receptor beta chains originate from one sample sequenced in a study of tumor-infiltrating lymphocytes in primary liver carcinoma. Reverse transcription of around 0.45 ug total RNA with a constant-region primer produced TCR beta cDNA. Three nested multiplex PCR rounds of slightly modified ARM-PCR generated TCR beta libraries. The first two PCR rounds, around 10 cycles each, used TRBV1-TRBV30 forward primers and a C-beta reverse primer. TCRdb reanalysed the multiplex PCR reads using MiXCR and keeps one entry per CDR3 protein. The table shows 90,000 to 100,000 distinct CDR3 sequences, with about three quarters occurring only once. Scientists recovered RNA and DNA together from approximately 20-30 mg of unsorted bulk tissue. The sequencing sample was made of liver tumor tissue from sampling region 5. Subset in this sample: tumor region T5, tumor centre. Every receptor here comes from a woman aged 55-75 years with primary liver carcinoma and hepatitis B virus infection.

On this clonotype: With a much larger clone just one base away, this may be a read error. This CDR3 reads CASSLTSGKRTQYF. In DNA form, the CDR3 reads TGTGCCAGCAGCCTCACTAGCGGGAAACGTACCCAGTACTTC. This sequence joins TRBV7-8 and TRBJ2-5; 10 nucleotides line up with TRBD2. J was trimmed by 8 bases and V by 5 bases; bases with no gene match: 8. This CDR3 has 14 residues. Germline lookup yields CDR1 SGHVS and CDR2 FQNEAQ.

For this clonotype: A read error may be the cause here, since a much bigger clone is one base away. V is TRBV14 and J is TRBJ2-1, with 7 bases aligning to TRBD2. Germline CDR1 SGHDN, CDR2 FVKESK. The CDR3 loop spans 15 amino acids. The CDR3 sequence: CANSQAGTTYNEQFF. The CDR3 DNA follows: TGTGCCAACAGCCAAGCCGGGACTACATACAATGAGCAGTTCTTC.

A note on this clonotype: Here the CDR3 omits its conserved ending phenylalanine or tryptophan, so a read error is the likely source. V usage is TRBV11-1 and J usage is TRBJ2-2; D perhaps matches TRBD1 (6 bases). The germline V and J ends were trimmed by 5 bases and 4 bases, with 14 bases remaining between them. Germline CDR1 and CDR2: SGHAT and FQDESV (reference sequence). The CDR3 has 15 residues. The CDR3 nucleotides are TGTGCCAGCAGCCCTGGACAGTGGTTCACCGGGGAGCTGTTTTAT. Protein: CASSPGQWFTGELFY.

This clonotype was recorded many times. The CDR3 DNA is TGTGCCAGCCTCGCAATGGGACTAGCGGAGAATGAGCAGTTCTTC. Amino acids: CASLAMGLAENEQFF. The rearrangement joins TRBV28 to TRBJ2-1; 11 bases are a match to TRBD2. The ends lost 8 bases at V and 7 bases at J; junction bases unmatched: 10. This CDR3 comprises 15 residues. Germline V CDR1 and CDR2: MDHEN, SYDVKM. Using reference TRBV28 and TRBJ2-1 for the parts outside the CDR3, the full variable domain is DVKVTQSSRYLVKRTGEKVFLECVQDMDHENMFWYRQDPGLGLRLIYFSYDVKMKEKGDIPEGYSVSREKKERFSLILESASTNQTSMYLCASLAMGLAENEQFFGPGTRLTVL.

About this clonotype itself: A read error is possible here, since a much larger clone lies one base away. This sequence joins TRBV6-1 and TRBJ2-3; no definite D call. CDR3 size: 13 residues. Germline loops: CDR1 MNHNS, CDR2 SASEGT. CDR3 coding DNA: TGTGCCAACAGTGAAGTCGCGGCCGATACGCAGTATTTT. Amino acid sequence: CANSEVAADTQYF.

Remarks on this clonotype: At one boundary the junction diverges from the germline segment, which might be a read error. The chain uses TRBV28 and TRBJ2-4, with TRBD1 as a possible D gene (5 bases). Germline V gene sequence: CDR1 MDHEN, CDR2 SYDVKM. The CDR3 has 16 residues. This CDR3 reads CASSLQGVVAKSIQYF. CDR3 coding DNA: TGTGCCAGCAGTTTACAGGGCGTAGTAGCCAAAAGCATTCAGTACTTC. Together with reference TRBV28 and TRBJ2-4, the CDR3 gives the full variable domain: DVKVTQSSRYLVKRTGEKVFLECVQDMDHENMFWYRQDPGLGLRLIYFSYDVKMKEKGDIPEGYSVSREKKERFSLILESASTNQTSMYLCASSLQGVVAKSIQYFGAGTRLSVL.

A remark on this clonotype: One end of the junction is discordant with germline, which a read error may explain. The rearrangement links TRBV12-3 or TRBV12-4 to TRBJ2-7, with 15 bases fitting TRBD2. The CDR3 is 18 amino acids. CDR3 protein: CASSFGRTSGGVSHEQYF. For the CDR3, the DNA is TGTGCCAGTAGTTTCGGAAGGACTAGCGGGGGGGTTTCACACGAGCAGTACTTC.

This clonotype was seen just once. A read error may account for a junction end that differs from germline. The chain joins TRBV5-4 to TRBJ2-1; TRBD2 agrees at 7 bases. Germline assignment: CDR1 SGHNT and CDR2 YYREEE (reference sequence). CDR3 size: 16 residues. The CDR3 loop reads CVSSPGAGRSYNEQFF. The CDR3 DNA reads as TGTGTCAGCAGCCCGGGAGCGGGGAGATCCTACAATGAGCAGTTCTTC.